The clone carrying this TCR beta chain was seen ten or more times. As yet, its antigen is unknown. TCRdb reprocessed the RT-PCR reads with MiXCR, giving one entry per CDR3 protein. The data contain about half a million distinct CDR3 sequences, roughly 8.2% of them singletons. This record comes from a study of response to subunit inactivated influenza vaccine. Study-wide findings and caveats: Seasonal influenza vaccination, on each occasion, was suggested by the authors to recruit few new T cells.

The specimen was PBMCs from blood, collected 23 to 25 months after vaccination. The sequence was obtained from a man aged 45 to 70 who received an inactivated influenza vaccine.

Here the CDR3 reads CSVVRGSEETQYF. CDR3 nucleotide sequence: TGCAGCGTTGTAAGGGGGTCGGAAGAGACCCAGTACTTC. This chain links TRBV29-1 with TRBJ2-5; D possibly corresponds to TRBD1 (6 bases). CDR3 length equals 13 residues. Trimming took 4 bases from V and 3 from J, leaving 12 bases between them. Germline-derived CDR1 and CDR2 are SQVTM and ANQGSEA.